Each of the 4 T cell receptor beta chains below was sequenced from the same sample in a study of T cells in Graves' hyperthyroidism and ophthalmopathy. What was amplified from RNA transcripts were TCR beta CDR3 regions. The TCR CDR3 was amplified in a first-round RT-PCR using the HTBI primer set. Using its own MiXCR run on the multiplex PCR reads, TCRdb lists one record per CDR3 protein. Of about 560,000 distinct CDR3 sequences in the sample, 16% were seen once. The sequenced sample was blood. These receptors were collected from a young woman with Graves' hyperthyroidism.

The chain is built from TRBV20-1 and TRBJ2-7; 10 nucleotides match TRBD2. This CDR3 spans 13 amino acids. The germline V gene has CDR1 DFQATT and CDR2 SNEGSKA (reference sequence). Losses at the gene ends were 3 bases for V and 3 bases for J; bases not matched to a gene: 2. Here the CDR3 reads CSASQRGGYEQYF. The CDR3 nucleotides read TGCAGTGCTAGTCAGCGGGGGGGCTACGAGCAGTACTTC.

This clonotype was seen at least ten times. This chain joins TRBV27 and TRBJ2-7, with 8 bases aligning to TRBD2. The CDR3 covers 14 residues. Germline V CDR1 and CDR2: MNHEY, SMNVEV (reference sequence). J gave up 4 bases and V 2 bases, and 4 bases lay outside the gene matches. As DNA, the CDR3 is TGTGCCAGCAGTTTACGAACTAGCGGATACGAGCAGTACTTC. Its protein product is CASSLRTSGYEQYF.

This chain uses TRBV6-2 or TRBV6-3 with TRBJ2-2; D ambiguous. This CDR3 contains 11 residues. V was cut by 8 bases and J by 7 bases, with 8 bases left in between. Germline V gene lookup returns CDR1 MNHEY and CDR2 SVGEGT. The CDR3 spells CASVSDGELFF. The CDR3 bases are TGTGCCAGCGTATCGGACGGGGAGCTGTTTTTT.

The chain combines TRBV4-3 with TRBJ1-2, with a tentative D call TRBD1 (6 bases). The V and J ends lost 1 base and 4 bases respectively, with 13 bases between them. Germline V gene data show CDR1 as LGHNA and CDR2 as YSLEER. The CDR3 consists of 15 residues. The CDR3 region has the DNA TGCGCCAGCAGCCAAGGGACAGATACCACCTATGGCTACACCTTC. Its translation is CASSQGTDTTYGYTF.